This T cell receptor (beta chain) appears in the sequencing data of a study of cytomegalovirus exposure and HLA in healthy donors. Study details: The study placed about 81% of its roughly 400 genotyped donors in the Caucasian-associated ancestry cluster.

The PCR used 60 Vbeta and 13 Jbeta primers. The repertoire was sequenced with immunoSEQ multiplex PCR; TCRdb's copy has only in-frame clones and lacks some. This table holds about 160,000 clones, approximately 81% found once. Notes on this clone: Its antigen is currently unknown.

V was pared by 3 bases and J by 4 bases, with 10 bases between. Germline CDR1 MGHRA, CDR2 YSYEKL. The length of the CDR3 is 15 residues. Study conclusions and caveats: A later analysis found TCR association rates differed by HLA locus, highest for DRB1 and lowest for HLA-C. Of the V segments, some could not be distinguished, including TRBV6-2 and TRBV6-3, and were excluded.

This receptor was taken from a man younger than 45 in good health and CMV-seronegative. The chain joins TRBV4-1 to TRBJ1-6; TRBD1 might be the D (6 bases). Sequenced material: PBMCs. CDR3 nucleotide sequence: TGCGCCAGCAGCCAGGGGGCCCAGTATAATTCACCCCTCCACTTT. It yields the protein CASSQGAQYNSPLHF.